The entry below gives a single T cell receptor (beta chain) sequence along with its context. Its antigen is as yet unknown. The sample belongs to a study of OX40 agonist ivuxolimab in advanced cancers. Whole-study context: Patients were given ivuxolimab, an antibody that agonizes OX40 (CD134). The study gave patients intravenous ivuxolimab at 0.01 to 10 mg/kg every 2 weeks. Study-wide results and limits: Nonresponders, in some cases, also had low normalized T-cell clonal expansion.

Trimming stripped 8 bases from V and 6 bases from J, with 14 bases between. CDR3 size: 12 residues. Germline V gene data show CDR1 as MNHNS and CDR2 as SASEGT. Sequencing used immunoSEQ multiplex PCR; TCRdb keeps in-frame clones, though not all of them. The data contain about 76,000 clones, over 75% of them seen just once; the ten biggest clones take up around 2.9%. The chain joins TRBV6-1 to TRBJ2-7; D gene uncertain. This material consisted of CD4+ or CD8+ T cells sorted from blood, taken in a trial of the OX40 agonist ivuxolimab. The sequence was obtained from an adult with an advanced solid tumor such as melanoma, head and neck, liver or kidney cancer. The DNA for the CDR3 is TGTGCCAGCTGGTGGGGTATGGGCGAGCAGTACTTC. The encoded protein is CASWWGMGEQYF.